This TCR beta chain was documented in a study of T cell responses to AZD1222 COVID-19 vaccine. Whole-study context: Samples with a second dose at about 4 or about 12 weeks were pooled together.

TCRdb's table, derived via immunoSEQ multiplex PCR, lists solely in-frame clones and lacks some. In the table there are 120,000 or so clones, 90% of which are singletons. Regarding the study as a whole: Samples come after the peak T cell response, not at day 14. Donors in the cohort were predominantly white British and more often female, and clonal diversity was possibly underestimated. Within unmutated variant regions lay the reported targets of nearly half of spike-specific TCRs.

With regard to this clone: Its antigen is as yet unknown.

There are 13 residues in the CDR3. V gave up 7 bases and J gave up 1 base, with 8 bases separating them. In germline, CDR1 is MDHEN, CDR2 SYDVKM. The rearrangement joins TRBV28 to TRBJ1-5; a weak D match, TRBD1 (6 bases). This receptor was identified in an adult in good health. The input for sequencing was peripheral blood, taken on day 0 of AZD1222 vaccination. This CDR3 is CASKGHSNQPQHF. The CDR3, as DNA: TGTGCCAGCAAGGGACACAGCAATCAGCCCCAGCATTTT.